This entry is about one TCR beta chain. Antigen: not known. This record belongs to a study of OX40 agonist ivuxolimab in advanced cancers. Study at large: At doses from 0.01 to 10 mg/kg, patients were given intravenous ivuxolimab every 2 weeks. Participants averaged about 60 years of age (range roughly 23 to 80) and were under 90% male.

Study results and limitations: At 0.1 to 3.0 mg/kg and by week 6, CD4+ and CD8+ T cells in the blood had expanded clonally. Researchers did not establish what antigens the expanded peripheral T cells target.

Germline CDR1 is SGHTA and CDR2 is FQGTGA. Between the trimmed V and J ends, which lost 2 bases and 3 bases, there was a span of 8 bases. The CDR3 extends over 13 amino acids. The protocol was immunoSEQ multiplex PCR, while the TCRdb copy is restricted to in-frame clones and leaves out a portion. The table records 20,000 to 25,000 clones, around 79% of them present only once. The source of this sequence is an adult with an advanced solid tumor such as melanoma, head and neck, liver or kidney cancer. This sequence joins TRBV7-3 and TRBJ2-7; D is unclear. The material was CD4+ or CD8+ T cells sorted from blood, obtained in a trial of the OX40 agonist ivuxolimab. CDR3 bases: TGTGCCAGCAGCTTAGCTCACGGCTACGAGCAGTACTTC. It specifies CASSLAHGYEQYF.